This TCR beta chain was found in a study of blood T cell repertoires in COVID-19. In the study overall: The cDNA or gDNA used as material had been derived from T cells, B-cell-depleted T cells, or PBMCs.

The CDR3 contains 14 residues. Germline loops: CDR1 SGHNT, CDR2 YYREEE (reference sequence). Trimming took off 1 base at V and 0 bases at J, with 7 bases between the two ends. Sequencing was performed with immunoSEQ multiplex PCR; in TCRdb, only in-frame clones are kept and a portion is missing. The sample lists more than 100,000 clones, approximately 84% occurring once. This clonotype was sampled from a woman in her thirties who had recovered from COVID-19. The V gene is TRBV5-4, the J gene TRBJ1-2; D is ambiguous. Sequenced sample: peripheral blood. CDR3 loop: CASSLSVSNYGYTF. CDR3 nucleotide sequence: TGTGCCAGCAGCTTGTCAGTATCTAACTATGGCTACACCTTC. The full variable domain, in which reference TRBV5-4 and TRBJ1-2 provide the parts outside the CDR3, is ETGVTQSPTHLIKTRGQQVTLRCSSQSGHNTVSWYQQALGQGPQFIFQYYREEENGRGNFPPRFSGLQFPNYSSELNVNALELDDSALYLCASSLSVSNYGYTFGSGTRLTVV.